This entry lists 26 T cell receptor beta chains sequenced from one sample in a study of siplizumab effects on memory and regulatory T cells. The method was immunoSEQ multiplex PCR; TCRdb's version includes in-frame clones alone and lacks a portion of them. The sample includes approximately 82,000 clones, 80% to 90% of them seen just once. Sequencing input: Tregs sorted from blood. These receptors originate from a human donor in good health.

In its sample, this clone was seen once. This sequence joins TRBV18 and TRBJ2-7; no definite D call. Per germline, CDR1 KGHSH and CDR2 LQKENI. V lost 6 bases, J lost 7 bases, and 13 bases lay in between. This CDR3 is built from 12 residues. The CDR3 loop reads CASSSREREQYF. In DNA form, the CDR3 reads TGTGCCAGCTCGTCCCGAGAGAGAGAGCAGTACTTC.

This rearrangement joins TRBV28 to TRBJ1-5, with no clear D. CDR1 and CDR2 (germline): MDHEN, SYDVKM. The CDR3 contains 12 residues. V gave up 1 base and J gave up 8 bases, with 6 bases separating them. The CDR3 protein is CASSLSGKPQHF. CDR3 bases: TGTGCCAGCAGTTTATCCGGCAAGCCCCAGCATTTT.

The gene calls are TRBV6-1 and TRBJ2-1; 7 positions match TRBD1. CDR1 is MNHNS and CDR2 is SASEGT in the germline V gene. The CDR3 contains 13 residues. Losses at the gene ends were 6 bases for V and 10 bases for J; bases not matched to a gene: 9. CDR3 DNA sequence: TGTGCCAGCAGGACCCGACAGGGAGTAGAGCAGTTCTTC. Protein sequence: CASRTRQGVEQFF.

This chain joins TRBV6-5 and TRBJ1-4, with D possibly TRBD1 on 5 matching bases. Per germline, CDR1 MNHEY and CDR2 SVGAGI. This CDR3 has 15 residues. V dropped 6 bases and J dropped 5 bases, with 16 bases sitting between them. The CDR3 nucleotides are TGTGCCAGCAGATGGGGCAGGCGGAAGAATGAAAAACTGTTTTTT. Translated: CASRWGRRKNEKLFF.

The CDR3 protein is CASSPGTSGYNEQFF. CDR3 DNA sequence: TGTGCCAGCAGTCCCGGGACTAGCGGCTACAATGAGCAGTTCTTC. The gene calls are TRBV2 and TRBJ2-1; 11 positions match TRBD2. CDR1 is SNHLY, CDR2 FYNNEI, per germline. Germline trimming cut 5 bases from V and 3 bases from J; bases unmatched to any gene: 3. CDR3 length: 15 residues.

J is TRBJ1-1 and V is TRBV19; weak D call: TRBD1 (5 bases). Germline CDR1 and CDR2: LNHDA and SQIVND (reference sequence). The CDR3 is 10 amino acids. Trimming took off 5 bases at V and 13 bases at J, with 11 bases between the two ends. This chain's CDR3 is CASSGATVFF. CDR3 nucleotide sequence: TGTGCCAGTAGTGGGGCGACGGTTTTCTTT.

The genes are TRBV4-1 and TRBJ1-5; 10 bases are shared with TRBD1. Trimming took 4 bases from V and 4 from J; bases not matched to a gene: 1. CDR1 is MGHRA, CDR2 YSYEKL, per germline. The CDR3 sequence is 14 residues long. For the CDR3, the DNA is TGCGCCAGCAGCCCGGACAGGGGGAATCAGCCCCAGCATTTT. Translation gives CASSPDRGNQPQHF.

The gene calls are TRBV14 and TRBJ2-7; D is possibly TRBD2 (6 bases). Between the trimmed V and J ends, which lost 1 base and 6 bases, there was a span of 10 bases. This CDR3 contains 13 residues. Germline lookup yields CDR1 SGHDN and CDR2 FVKESK. The CDR3 loop reads CASSQGPRGEQYF. CDR3 sequence (DNA): TGTGCCAGCAGCCAAGGTCCGCGGGGCGAGCAGTACTTC.

The J gene is TRBJ2-1, the V gene TRBV27, with TRBD1 matching over 8 bases. Germline loops: CDR1 MNHEY, CDR2 SMNVEV (reference sequence). The trim removed 5 bases at V and 7 bases at J, leaving 10 bases unmatched. This CDR3 spans 15 amino acids. The CDR3 reads CASSPGQGRVNEQFF. CDR3 nucleotide sequence: TGTGCCAGCAGTCCCGGACAGGGCCGAGTAAATGAGCAGTTCTTC.

This clone was detected once. The genes are TRBV14 and TRBJ1-4, with D tentatively TRBD1 (5 bases). V was shortened by 1 base and J by 4 bases, with 10 bases between the two germline ends. Per the germline V gene, CDR1 is SGHDN and CDR2 is FVKESK. The CDR3 extends over 15 amino acids. CDR3 sequence reads: CASSQVRGVNEKLFF. The CDR3 DNA reads as TGTGCCAGCAGCCAAGTAAGGGGCGTTAATGAAAAACTGTTTTTT.

The chain is built from TRBV5-4 and TRBJ2-3; D ambiguous. The germline V and J ends were trimmed by 0 bases and 2 bases, with 7 bases remaining between them. Germline loops: CDR1 SGHNT, CDR2 YYREEE (reference sequence). The CDR3 sequence is 14 residues long. CDR3 amino acids: CASSLGVHTDTQYF. For the CDR3, the DNA is TGTGCCAGCAGCTTGGGGGTCCACACAGATACGCAGTATTTT.

The chain couples TRBV7-2 to TRBJ1-4, with no clear D. The germline V gene encodes CDR1 SGHTA and CDR2 FQGNSA. The CDR3 totals 15 residues. Trimming cost V 5 bases and J 5 bases, with 15 bases left between them. CDR3 nucleotides: TGTGCCAGCAGCCTACTGTCGGGTTGGAATGAAAAACTGTTTTTT. It codes for CASSLLSGWNEKLFF.

This clone occurred once. The V gene is TRBV6-1, the J gene TRBJ2-1, with TRBD2 matching over 14 bases. CDR3 length: 15 residues. V lost 4 bases, J lost 9 bases, and 5 bases stayed unmatched. The germline CDR1 and CDR2 sequences are MNHNS and SASEGT. CDR3 bases: TGTGCCAGCAGTGTCGGACTAGCGGGGGGTAGTGAGCAGTTCTTC. Amino acid sequence: CASSVGLAGGSEQFF.

The chain uses TRBV11-3 and TRBJ2-2; D is undetermined. The CDR3 sequence is 14 residues long. Germline CDR1 is SGHNT and CDR2 is YENEEA. The V and J ends lost 0 bases and 5 bases respectively, with 7 bases between them. The CDR3 loop reads CASSLDLGTGELFF. Written as DNA, the CDR3 is TGTGCCAGCAGCTTAGATCTTGGAACCGGGGAGCTGTTTTTT.

The chain recombines TRBV19 with TRBJ2-2; D not certain. The V and J ends lost 5 bases and 4 bases respectively, with 5 bases between them. The length of the CDR3 is 12 residues. The germline CDR1 and CDR2 sequences are LNHDA and SQIVND (reference sequence). In nucleotides, the CDR3 is TGTGCCAGTAGTGCTGGCACCGGGGAGCTGTTTTTT. Its protein product is CASSAGTGELFF.

This clone was recorded a few times. Here the CDR3 DNA reads TGCGCCAGCAGCTCCGCCCCGGCAGGGGCCAACTATGGCTACACCTTC. It specifies CASSSAPAGANYGYTF. The rearrangement uses TRBV5-1 and TRBJ1-2; a possible D gene is TRBD1 (6 bases). The CDR3 is 16 residues long. V lost 3 bases to trimming and J lost 2 bases, with 17 bases between them. Germline V gene data show CDR1 as SGHRS and CDR2 as YFSETQ.

The chain recombines TRBV25-1 with TRBJ1-2, with 8 bases lining up with TRBD1. This CDR3 spans 12 amino acids. J gave up 7 bases and V 8 bases, and 6 bases lay outside the gene matches. The germline V gene has CDR1 MGHDK and CDR2 SYGVNS. CDR3 sequence reads: CASGGQGGGYTF. The CDR3 coding sequence is TGTGCCAGCGGAGGACAGGGAGGTGGCTACACCTTC.

This chain uses TRBV2 with TRBJ1-2; 8 bases map to TRBD1. Germline lookup yields CDR1 SNHLY and CDR2 FYNNEI. V trimming: 5 bases; J trimming: 4 bases; junction bases outside the gene matches: 6. This CDR3 comprises 14 residues. CDR3 nucleotide sequence: TGTGCCAGCAGTCCCGGACAGGGAAGCTATGGCTACACCTTC. Encoded protein: CASSPGQGSYGYTF.

The V call is TRBV9, the J call TRBJ2-1, with 10 bases matching TRBD2. Losses at the gene ends were 4 bases for V and 6 bases for J; bases not matched to a gene: 4. Germline CDR1 reads SGDLS; CDR2 reads YYNGEE. This CDR3 has 14 amino acids. CDR3 amino acids: CASSLAGAFNEQFF. As DNA, the CDR3 is TGTGCCAGCAGCCTAGCGGGGGCCTTCAATGAGCAGTTCTTC.

CDR3 sequence: CASSARGGELFF. DNA for the CDR3: TGTGCCAGCAGCGCTCGCGGCGGGGAGCTGTTTTTT. The rearrangement links TRBV7-9 to TRBJ2-2; D remains ambiguous. Per germline, CDR1 SEHNR and CDR2 FQNEAQ (reference sequence). CDR3 length equals 12 residues. The V end lost 5 bases, the J end lost 7 bases, and 8 bases lay between the germline ends.

The chain employs TRBV6-5 and TRBJ2-3, with D uncertain. This CDR3 contains 15 residues. Germline V lookup: CDR1 MNHEY, CDR2 SVGAGI. V was shortened by 5 bases and J by 3 bases, with 15 bases between the two germline ends. The CDR3 is CASSPSRSLTDTQYF. The CDR3 DNA is TGTGCCAGCAGTCCCTCTAGAAGTTTGACAGATACGCAGTATTTT.

This clone occurred once. The CDR3 nucleotides read TGTGCAAGTCGCTTAGGGGGGCGCTACTCCTACGAGCAGTACTTC. This codes for CASRLGGRYSYEQYF. J is TRBJ2-7 and V is TRBV12-2; the table gives TRBD1 as D, unverified against the DNA. TRBV12-2 is marked as a pseudogene. CDR3 length equals 15 residues.

The rearrangement joins TRBV10-3 to TRBJ2-4; possible D gene TRBD2, 7 bases. V lost 0 bases to trimming and J lost 7 bases, with 10 bases between them. This CDR3 is built from 14 residues. The germline CDR1 and CDR2 sequences are ENHRY and SYGVKD. The CDR3: CAISESGGANIQYF. CDR3 DNA sequence: TGTGCCATCAGTGAGTCGGGGGGGGCGAACATTCAGTACTTC.

The chain combines TRBV10-3 with TRBJ2-5, with unresolved D. Germline V lookup: CDR1 ENHRY, CDR2 SYGVKD. The CDR3 is made up of 13 amino acids. Trimming pared 4 bases from V and 4 bases from J, leaving 10 bases between. The CDR3 here is CAISGTARETQYF. The CDR3 nucleotides are TGTGCCATCAGTGGGACCGCGAGAGAGACCCAGTACTTC.

This clone was seen just once. The same CDR3 also results from other DNA sequences found in this sample. This chain connects TRBV11-3 to TRBJ2-6, with D uncertain. The CDR3 contains 13 residues. Trimming took 2 bases from V and 1 from J, leaving 0 bases between them. Germline CDR1 is SGHNT and CDR2 is YENEEA. CDR3 sequence: CASSLSGANVLTF. The CDR3 DNA follows: TGTGCCAGCAGCTTATCTGGGGCCAACGTCCTGACTTTC. Supplemented by reference TRBV11-3 and TRBJ2-6, the full variable domain reads EAGVVQSPRYKIIEKKQPVAFWCNPISGHNTLYWYLQNLGQGPELLIRYENEEAVDDSQLPKDRFSAERLKGVDSTLKIQPAELGDSAVYLCASSLSGANVLTFGAGSRLTVL.

The genes are TRBV28 and TRBJ2-1; D is perhaps TRBD1 (6 bases). The length of the CDR3 is 14 residues. Trimming took off 6 bases at V and 9 bases at J, with 18 bases between the two ends. The germline CDR1 and CDR2 sequences are MDHEN and SYDVKM. Written as DNA, the CDR3 is TGTGCCAGCAGGGCACAGGGTTTGAGGAGTGAGCAGTTCTTC. Its translation is CASRAQGLRSEQFF.